Listed here is a single T cell receptor beta chain. What it binds is unknown. The data were obtained in a study of beta chain features in type 1 diabetes. Every isolated RNA sample was fully reverse transcribed, so sequencing captured expressed TCRB transcripts. Method: immunoSEQ multiplex PCR; TCRdb's copy keeps in-frame clones and lacks some. The sample has 400,000 or so clones; 8.5% to 10% are singletons. Germline V gene lookup returns CDR1 GTSNPN and CDR2 SVGIG (reference sequence). Trimming took off 0 bases at V and 3 bases at J, with 12 bases between the two ends. There are 14 residues in the CDR3. General observations from the study: All four CD4+ subsets of Type 1 diabetes patients contained TCRB CDR3s that were moderately but significantly shorter. Sequencing from cDNA could over-represent high-TCR-expressing cells. Amplification by PCR could prefer shorter templates, with the same effect in patients and controls. Compared with healthy donors, patients appeared to share more similar naive, central memory and regulatory TCRB repertoires.

The specimen sequenced was central memory CD4+ T cells from blood. The TCR originated in a man under 40 with type 1 diabetes. V and J are TRBV30 and TRBJ2-7; D unresolved. The CDR3 sequence: CAWSVQQRNYEQYF. DNA of the CDR3: TGTGCCTGGAGTGTACAACAACGGAACTACGAGCAGTACTTC.